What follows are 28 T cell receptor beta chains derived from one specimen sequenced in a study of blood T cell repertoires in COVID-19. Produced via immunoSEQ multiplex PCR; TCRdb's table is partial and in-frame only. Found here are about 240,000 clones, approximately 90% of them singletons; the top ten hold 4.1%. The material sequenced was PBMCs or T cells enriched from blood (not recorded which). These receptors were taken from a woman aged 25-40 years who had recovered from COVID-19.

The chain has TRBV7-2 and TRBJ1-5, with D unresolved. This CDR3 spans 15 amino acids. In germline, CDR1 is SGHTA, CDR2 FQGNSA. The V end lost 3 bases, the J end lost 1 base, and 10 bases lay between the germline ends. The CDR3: CASSLAMPSNQPQHF. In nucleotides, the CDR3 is TGTGCCAGCAGCTTGGCAATGCCGAGCAATCAGCCCCAGCATTTT.

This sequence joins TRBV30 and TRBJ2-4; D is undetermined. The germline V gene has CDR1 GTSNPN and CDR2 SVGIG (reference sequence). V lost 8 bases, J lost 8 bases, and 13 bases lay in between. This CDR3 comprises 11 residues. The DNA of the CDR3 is TGTGCCCTGACCAACCGGGACATTCAGTACTTC. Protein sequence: CALTNRDIQYF.

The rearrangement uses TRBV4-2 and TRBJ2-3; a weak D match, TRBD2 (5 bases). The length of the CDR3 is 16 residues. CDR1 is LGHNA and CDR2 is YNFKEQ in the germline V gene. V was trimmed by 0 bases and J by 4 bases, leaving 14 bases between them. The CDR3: CASSQDLLVGPDTQYF. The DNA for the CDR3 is TGTGCCAGCAGCCAAGATCTACTAGTGGGTCCAGATACGCAGTATTTT.

Here the CDR3 DNA reads TGTGCCAGCAGTCACGGCGGCACCGGGGAGCTGTTTTTT. Its translation: CASSHGGTGELFF. The genes are TRBV27 and TRBJ2-2; no reliable D call. The CDR3 is 13 residues long. Trimming removed 5 bases at V and 4 bases at J, with 8 bases between. Looked up from germline, CDR1 is MNHEY and CDR2 is SMNVEV (reference sequence).

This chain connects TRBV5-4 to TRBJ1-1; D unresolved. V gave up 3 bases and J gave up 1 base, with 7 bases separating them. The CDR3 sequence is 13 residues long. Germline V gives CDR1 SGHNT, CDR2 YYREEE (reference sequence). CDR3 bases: TGTGCCAGCAGCTCTTACAGGAACACTGAAGCTTTCTTT. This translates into CASSSYRNTEAFF.

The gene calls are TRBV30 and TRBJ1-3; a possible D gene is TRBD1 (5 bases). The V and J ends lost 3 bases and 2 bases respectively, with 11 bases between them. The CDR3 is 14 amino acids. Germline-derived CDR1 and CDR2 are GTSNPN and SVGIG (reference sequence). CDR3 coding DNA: TGTGCCTGGAGGGGGCAGGTCCCTGGAAACACCATATATTTT. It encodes CAWRGQVPGNTIYF.

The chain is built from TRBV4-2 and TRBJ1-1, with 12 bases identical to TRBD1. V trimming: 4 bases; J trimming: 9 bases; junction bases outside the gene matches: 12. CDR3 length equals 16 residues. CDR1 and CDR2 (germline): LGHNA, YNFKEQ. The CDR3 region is CASSPPEGQGARKAFF. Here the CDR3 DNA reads TGTGCCAGCAGCCCCCCAGAGGGACAGGGGGCTAGAAAAGCTTTCTTT.

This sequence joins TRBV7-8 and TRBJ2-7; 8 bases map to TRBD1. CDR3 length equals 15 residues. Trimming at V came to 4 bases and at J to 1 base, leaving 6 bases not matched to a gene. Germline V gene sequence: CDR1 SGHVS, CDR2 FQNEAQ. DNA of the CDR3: TGTGCCAGCAGCTCGACTGACAGGGGTTCCTACGAGCAGTACTTC. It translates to CASSSTDRGSYEQYF.

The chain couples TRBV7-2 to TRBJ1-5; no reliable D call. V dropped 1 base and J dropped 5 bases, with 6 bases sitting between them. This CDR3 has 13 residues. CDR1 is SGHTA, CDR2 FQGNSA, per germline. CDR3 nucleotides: TGTGCCAGCAGCTTAGAAGCGGATCAGCCCCAGCATTTT. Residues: CASSLEADQPQHF.

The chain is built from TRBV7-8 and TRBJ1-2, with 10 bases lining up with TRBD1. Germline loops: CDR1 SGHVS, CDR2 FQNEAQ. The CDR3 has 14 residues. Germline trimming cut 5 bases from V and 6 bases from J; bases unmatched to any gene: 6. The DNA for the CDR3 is TGTGCCAGCAGCCAAGAGACAGGGGGCCATGGCTACACCTTC. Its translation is CASSQETGGHGYTF.

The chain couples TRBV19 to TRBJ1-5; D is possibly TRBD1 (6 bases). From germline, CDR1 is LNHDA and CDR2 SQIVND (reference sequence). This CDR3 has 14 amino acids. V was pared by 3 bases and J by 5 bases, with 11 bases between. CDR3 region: CASSMVRGDQPQHF. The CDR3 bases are TGTGCCAGTAGTATGGTCAGGGGTGATCAGCCCCAGCATTTT.

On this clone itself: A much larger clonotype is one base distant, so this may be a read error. The CDR3 loop reads CASSYDRNTEAFF. The CDR3 region has the DNA TGTGCCAGCAGTTACGACAGGAACACTGAAGCTTTCTTT. The rearrangement links TRBV6-2 or TRBV6-3 to TRBJ1-1, with D perhaps TRBD1 (5 bases). V lost 2 bases to trimming and J lost 1 base, with 5 bases between them. The germline CDR1 and CDR2 sequences are MNHEY and SVGEGT. The CDR3 sequence is 13 residues long.

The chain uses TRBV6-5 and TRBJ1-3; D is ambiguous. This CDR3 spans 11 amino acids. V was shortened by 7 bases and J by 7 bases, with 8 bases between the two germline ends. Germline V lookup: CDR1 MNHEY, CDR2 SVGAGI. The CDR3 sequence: CASTRENTIYF. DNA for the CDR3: TGTGCCAGCACTCGGGAGAACACCATATATTTT.

In nucleotides, the CDR3 is TGTGCCAGCAGTGAAATTACAGGGGTGGGCCACGAGCAGTACTTC. Its protein is CASSEITGVGHEQYF. The chain recombines TRBV6-1 with TRBJ2-7; 7 positions agree with TRBD1. The CDR3 covers 15 residues. With V trimmed by 2 bases and J by 5 bases, 9 bases remained unmatched. Per germline, CDR1 MNHNS and CDR2 SASEGT.

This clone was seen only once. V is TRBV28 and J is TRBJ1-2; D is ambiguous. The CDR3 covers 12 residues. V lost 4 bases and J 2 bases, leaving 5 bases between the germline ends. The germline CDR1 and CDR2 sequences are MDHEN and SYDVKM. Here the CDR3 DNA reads TGTGCCAGCAGTTACACGAACTATGGCTACACCTTC. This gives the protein CASSYTNYGYTF.

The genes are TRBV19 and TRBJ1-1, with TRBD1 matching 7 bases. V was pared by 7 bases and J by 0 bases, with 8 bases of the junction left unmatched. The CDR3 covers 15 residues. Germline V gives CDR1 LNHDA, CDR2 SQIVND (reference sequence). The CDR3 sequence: CASTATGRMNTEAFF. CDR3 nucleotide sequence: TGTGCCAGTACCGCGACAGGGAGGATGAACACTGAAGCTTTCTTT.

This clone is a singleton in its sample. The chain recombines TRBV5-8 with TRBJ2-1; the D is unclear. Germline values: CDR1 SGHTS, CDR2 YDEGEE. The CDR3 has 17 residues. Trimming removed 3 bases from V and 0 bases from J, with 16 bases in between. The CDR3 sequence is CASSWWMGQSSYNEQFF. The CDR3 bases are TGTGCCAGCAGCTGGTGGATGGGCCAGAGCTCCTACAATGAGCAGTTCTTC.

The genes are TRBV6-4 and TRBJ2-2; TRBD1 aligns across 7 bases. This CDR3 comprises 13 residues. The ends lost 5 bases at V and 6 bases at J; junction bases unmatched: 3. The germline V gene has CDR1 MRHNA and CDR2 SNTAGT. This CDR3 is CASSSQGSGELFF. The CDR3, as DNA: TGTGCCAGCAGTTCACAGGGGTCCGGGGAGCTGTTTTTT.

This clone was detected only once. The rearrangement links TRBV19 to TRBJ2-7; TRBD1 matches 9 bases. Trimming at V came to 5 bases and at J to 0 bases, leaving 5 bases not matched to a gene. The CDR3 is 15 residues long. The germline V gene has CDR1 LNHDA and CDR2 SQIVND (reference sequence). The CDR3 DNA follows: TGTGCCAGTAGTGCCCCGGGACAGGGCTCCTACGAGCAGTACTTC. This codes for CASSAPGQGSYEQYF.

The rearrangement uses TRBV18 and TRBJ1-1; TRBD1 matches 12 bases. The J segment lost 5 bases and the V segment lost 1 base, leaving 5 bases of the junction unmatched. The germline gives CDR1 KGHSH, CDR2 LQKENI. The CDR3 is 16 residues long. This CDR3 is CASSPRDRGRGTEAFF. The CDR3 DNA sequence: TGTGCCAGCTCACCACGGGACAGGGGGCGAGGAACTGAAGCTTTCTTT.

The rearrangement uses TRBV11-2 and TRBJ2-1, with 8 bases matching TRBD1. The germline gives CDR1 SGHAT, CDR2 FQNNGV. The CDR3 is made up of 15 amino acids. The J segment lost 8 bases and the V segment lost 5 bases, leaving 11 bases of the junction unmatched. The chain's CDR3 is CASSIGQGSIDEQFF. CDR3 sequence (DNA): TGTGCCAGCAGCATAGGACAGGGATCAATCGATGAGCAGTTCTTC.

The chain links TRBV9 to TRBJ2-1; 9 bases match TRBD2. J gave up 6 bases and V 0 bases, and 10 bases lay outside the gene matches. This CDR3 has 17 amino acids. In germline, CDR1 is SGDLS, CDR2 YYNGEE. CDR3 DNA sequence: TGTGCCAGCAGCGTAGGATTGACTAGCGGACCTATCAATGAGCAGTTCTTC. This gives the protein CASSVGLTSGPINEQFF.

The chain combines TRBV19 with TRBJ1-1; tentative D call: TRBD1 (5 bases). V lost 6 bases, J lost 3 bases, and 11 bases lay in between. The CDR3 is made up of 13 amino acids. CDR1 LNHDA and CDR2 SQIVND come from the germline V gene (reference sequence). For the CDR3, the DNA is TGTGCCAGTAGGACGACAGAAGACACTGAAGCTTTCTTT. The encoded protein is CASRTTEDTEAFF.

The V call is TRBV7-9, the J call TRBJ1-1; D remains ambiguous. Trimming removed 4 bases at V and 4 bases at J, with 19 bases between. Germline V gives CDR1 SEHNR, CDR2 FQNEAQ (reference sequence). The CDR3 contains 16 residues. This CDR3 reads CASSSPLQLMGTEAFF. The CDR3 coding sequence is TGTGCCAGCAGCTCACCATTACAGTTAATGGGCACTGAAGCTTTCTTT.

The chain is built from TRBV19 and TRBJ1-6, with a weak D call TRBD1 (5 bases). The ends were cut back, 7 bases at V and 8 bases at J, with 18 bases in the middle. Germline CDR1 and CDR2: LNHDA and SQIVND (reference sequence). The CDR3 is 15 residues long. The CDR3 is CASNRGSRDYSPLHF. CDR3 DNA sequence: TGTGCCAGTAATAGAGGTTCAAGGGACTATTCACCCCTCCACTTT.

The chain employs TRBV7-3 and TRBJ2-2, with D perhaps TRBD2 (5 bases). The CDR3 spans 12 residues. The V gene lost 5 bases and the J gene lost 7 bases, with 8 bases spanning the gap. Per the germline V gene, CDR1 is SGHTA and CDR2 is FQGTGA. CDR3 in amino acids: CASSHGGGELFF. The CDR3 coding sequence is TGTGCCAGCAGCCATGGAGGCGGGGAGCTGTTTTTT.

In DNA form, the CDR3 reads TGTGCCAGCAGTGGGGACATGGGTTCCGGAAACACCATATATTTT. This encodes CASSGDMGSGNTIYF. The chain carries TRBV2 and TRBJ1-3; D is perhaps TRBD1 (6 bases). This CDR3 is built from 15 residues. V shed 4 bases and J shed 4 bases, with 14 bases lying between them. Germline V lookup: CDR1 SNHLY, CDR2 FYNNEI.

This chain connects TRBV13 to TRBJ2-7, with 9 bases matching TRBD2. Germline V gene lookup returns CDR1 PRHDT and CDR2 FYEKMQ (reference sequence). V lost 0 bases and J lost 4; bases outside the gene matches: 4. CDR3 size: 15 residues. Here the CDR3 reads CASSLGRAGGYEQYF. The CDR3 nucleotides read TGTGCCAGCAGCTTAGGACGGGCGGGAGGGTACGAGCAGTACTTC.